This record looks at one TCR beta chain sequence and its context. This clone occurred once. What antigen it recognizes has not been identified. No much larger clone is present one base from it, and per-base qualities are unavailable. This sample is drawn from a study of blood T cell repertoires in COVID-19 (dated by TCRdb to 2018 to 2021). At the level of the whole study: The collaborator samples originated in the United States, Italy and Spain and spanned the acute and convalescent phases of COVID-19. The material from the prospective study consisted of cDNA or gDNA derived from T cells, B-cell-depleted T cells, or PBMCs. Deeply sampled blood TCRbeta repertoires from subjects exposed to, actively infected with, or recovered from COVID-19 were included in the dataset. The repertoires were released in a freely available public database meant as a resource for research on the immune response to SARS-CoV-2. The samples were drawn from two sources: the first 160 participants of the ongoing ImmuneRACE study, and fewer than 1,500 subjects contributed by 6 global collaborators. A de-identified subject ID, COVID-19 status, age in years and sex were almost always included in the sample metadata. Where available, HLA class I and class II types were taken from metadata supplied by the sample provider and were not determined by assay-based typing. Summary of the overall study and its limitations: Clinical and demographic metadata were provided uncurated, with the amount varying by source and participant.

Collaborating institutions collected whole blood in K2EDTA tubes following their own protocols. For TCRbeta analysis, collaborators shipped samples in one of three forms: frozen whole blood, isolated PBMCs, or DNA extracted from either of those sample types. For this chain, trimming is 0 bases at the V end and 4 bases at the J end, and the number of junction bases without a gene match is 4. There are 15 amino acids in the CDR3, from cysteine to phenylalanine inclusive. The DNA shown is the 45-base CDR3, in frame from base 1. CDR1 and CDR2 are drawn from the germline V gene: SGHRS, YFSETQ. The immunoSEQ Assay, a bias-controlled multiplex PCR, was used to amplify TCRbeta CDR3 regions from genomic DNA. The authors' analysis ran thus. The number of nucleated cells in each sample was estimated by amplification of reference gene primers within the assay. To quantify the absolute abundance of each unique TCRbeta CDR3 rearrangement, sequence reads were collapsed and filtered. For each sample, productive Simpson clonality was calculated as the square root of Simpson's diversity index across productive rearrangements. Sourced from immuneACCESS, this table was stored by TCRdb with only in-frame sequences that have V and J called. A share of the clones is absent; for the studies checked, an unresolved V gene accounts for under half, and the remainder has no known explanation. V, J and clone size reflect that table, while D and trimming were determined from the DNA. The sample yields hundreds of thousands of clones; almost 85% were counted once. Of the sample, roughly 5.3% is held by the ten largest clones.

The sequence joins TRBV5-1 to TRBJ2-7; TRBD1 aligns with 10 central bases. The sample consisted of peripheral blood. This receptor was identified in a man in his fifties with active or convalescent COVID-19. The CDR3 reads CASSLEGTGEYEQYF. The DNA sequence is TGCGCCAGCAGCTTGGAGGGGACAGGGGAATACGAGCAGTACTTC.